This is a list of T cell receptor beta chains from one sample in a study of T cell repertoires in cytomegalovirus infection. Each CDR3 protein gets one entry after TCRdb re-called the reads with MiXCR. The sample shows around 310,000 distinct CDR3 sequences, 17% of them seen only once. Sample: PBMCs. Receptors originate from a human donor in good health (CMV status not recorded). Some clones in this sample may be carry-over from other donors' samples. CDR3s include the opening cysteine and the closing phenylalanine or tryptophan. D genes are given only for firm matches. Some rows mark clone size as missing; the rest say once, few, many or name a class of expanded clone.

V	D	size	J	CDR3	DNA
TRBV5-1	TRBD2	once	TRBJ2-1	CASSFPGTKSYNEQFF	TGCGCCAGCAGCTTCCCCGGGACTAAATCCTACAATGAGCAGTTCTTC
TRBV12-3/TRBV12-4	.	few	TRBJ2-3	CASSWGDSAQHTQYF	TGTGCCAGCAGTTGGGGAGACAGCGCACAGCATACGCAGTATTTT
TRBV2	.	.	TRBJ1-5	CASRVGGFDQPQHF	TGTGCCAGCAGGGTGGGAGGGTTTGATCAGCCCCAGCATTTT
TRBV5-1	TRBD1	few	TRBJ2-5	CASSSQTGTQETQYF	TGCGCCAGCAGCTCCCAGACAGGGACCCAAGAGACCCAGTACTTC
TRBV7-9	TRBD1	.	TRBJ2-6	CASSSAGTGLSGANVLTF	TGTGCCAGCAGCTCCGCCGGGACAGGCCTCTCTGGGGCCAACGTCCTGACTTTC
TRBV7-6	.	many	TRBJ2-3	CASSLGGRVGDTQYF	TGTGCCAGCAGCTTAGGCGGCAGGGTGGGAGATACGCAGTATTTT
TRBV12-3/TRBV12-4	TRBD1	.	TRBJ2-5	CASSPGRQGALETQYF	TGTGCCAGCAGTCCTGGGAGACAGGGTGCGCTAGAGACCCAGTACTTC
TRBV19	TRBD2	.	TRBJ2-7	CASSMQLAGPYEQYF	TGTGCCAGTAGTATGCAGCTAGCGGGGCCCTACGAGCAGTACTTC
TRBV7-8	.	many	TRBJ2-1	CASSLAYWDNEQFF	TGTGCCAGCAGCTTAGCGTATTGGGACAATGAGCAGTTCTTC
TRBV7-8	.	few	TRBJ1-1	CASSGDGWTEAFF	TGTGCCAGCAGCGGGGACGGATGGACTGAAGCTTTCTTT
TRBV24-1	.	.	TRBJ2-1	CATSDPQRLDEQFF	TGTGCCACCAGTGACCCCCAACGCCTCGATGAGCAGTTCTTC
TRBV3-1	.	few	TRBJ2-2	CASSLGLSTGELFF	TGTGCCAGCAGCCTAGGTCTATCCACCGGGGAGCTGTTTTTT
TRBV5-8	.	.	TRBJ2-3	CASSLGGTPSTDTQYF	TGTGCCAGCAGCTTGGGCGGGACACCTAGCACAGATACGCAGTATTTT
TRBV6-2/TRBV6-3	.	.	TRBJ1-1	CASQAPDTEAFF	TGTGCCAGCCAAGCACCCGACACTGAAGCTTTCTTT
TRBV28	TRBD2	many	TRBJ2-7	CASSLVSAGAYEQYF	TGTGCCAGCAGTTTGGTTAGTGCGGGGGCCTACGAGCAGTACTTC
TRBV2	TRBD1	few	TRBJ1-4	CASSVNRGSFF	TGTGCCAGCAGTGTAAACAGGGGATCGTTTTTT
TRBV11-2	TRBD2	many	TRBJ2-1	CASSLVAGVVNEQFF	TGTGCCAGCAGCTTAGTAGCGGGGGTAGTGAATGAGCAGTTCTTC
TRBV19	.	many	TRBJ1-5	CASMVSLNQPQHF	TGTGCCAGTATGGTCAGCCTCAATCAGCCCCAGCATTTT
TRBV12-3/TRBV12-4	.	many	TRBJ1-6	CASSLALTAGLNSPLHF	TGTGCCAGCAGTTTAGCGCTAACAGCGGGCTTGAATTCACCCCTCCACTTT
TRBV4-1	.	.	TRBJ1-4	CASSQDLGAEKLFF	TGCGCCAGCAGCCAGGACCTAGGGGCTGAAAAACTGTTTTTT
TRBV12-5	.	.	TRBJ2-3	CASGSTTDSTATDTQYF	TGTGCTAGTGGTTCGACCACCGACAGTACCGCCACAGATACGCAGTATTTT
TRBV7-9	.	many	TRBJ1-1	CASSLDSRSTEAFF	TGTGCCAGCAGCTTAGACAGCCGAAGCACTGAAGCTTTCTTT
TRBV5-1	.	.	TRBJ2-1	CASSFSGGQNEQFF	TGCGCCAGCAGCTTTTCCGGGGGCCAGAATGAGCAGTTCTTC
TRBV11-2	TRBD1	few	TRBJ2-7	CASSLTQGPSEQYF	TGTGCCAGCAGCTTAACACAGGGGCCAAGCGAGCAGTACTTC
TRBV4-3	.	.	TRBJ1-2	CASSQDEGKRYGYTF	TGCGCCAGCAGCCAAGATGAGGGGAAAAGATATGGCTACACCTTC
TRBV7-6	TRBD1	many	TRBJ1-2	CASSHLTGILYGYTF	TGTGCCAGCAGCCATTTGACAGGGATACTCTATGGCTACACCTTC
TRBV5-1	TRBD1	once	TRBJ1-1	CASSWGQGETEAFF	TGCGCCAGCAGCTGGGGACAGGGGGAGACTGAAGCTTTCTTT
TRBV11-2	.	many	TRBJ2-7	CASSLGPGTQYEQYF	TGTGCCAGCAGCTTAGGCCCAGGGACGCAATACGAGCAGTACTTC
TRBV19	TRBD1	few	TRBJ1-2	CASSIEGANYGYTF	TGTGCCAGTAGTATTGAGGGGGCGAACTATGGCTACACCTTC
TRBV20-1	.	few	TRBJ1-1	CSARGTGTSIPLQNTEAFF	TGCAGTGCTAGAGGTACCGGGACCTCTATCCCCTTACAGAACACTGAAGCTTTCTTT
TRBV20-1	.	.	TRBJ2-7	CSASPPTPGQSSEQYF	TGCAGTGCTAGTCCACCGACGCCAGGACAGTCTAGCGAGCAGTACTTC
TRBV12-3/TRBV12-4	TRBD1	.	TRBJ1-1	CASSFGTGYTEAFF	TGTGCCAGCAGTTTTGGGACAGGGTATACTGAAGCTTTCTTT
TRBV7-2	TRBD2	many	TRBJ2-1	CASSLLAGGRDEQFF	TGTGCCAGCAGCTTACTAGCGGGGGGGCGTGATGAGCAGTTCTTC
TRBV20-1	TRBD1	.	TRBJ1-1	CSADHRGMNTEAFF	TGCAGTGCCGACCACAGGGGGATGAACACTGAAGCTTTCTTT
TRBV7-2	TRBD1	few	TRBJ1-1	CASSLGPGGGNTEAFF	TGTGCCAGCAGCTTAGGCCCAGGGGGAGGGAACACTGAAGCTTTCTTT
TRBV27	.	.	TRBJ2-6	CAISGPTRTVSSGANVLTF	TGTGCCATCAGTGGCCCAACTCGGACAGTGAGCTCTGGGGCCAACGTCCTGACTTTC
TRBV20-1	TRBD1	.	TRBJ2-7	CSAYTGATTYEQYF	TGCAGTGCTTACACAGGGGCTACTACGTACGAGCAGTACTTC
TRBV7-2	.	many	TRBJ1-5	CASSMGTSNQPQHF	TGTGCCAGCAGCATGGGGACGAGCAATCAGCCCCAGCATTTT
TRBV12-3/TRBV12-4	TRBD1	many	TRBJ1-2	CASTRTGNGYYGYTF	TGTGCCAGCACCCGGACAGGGAATGGGTATTATGGCTACACCTTC
TRBV7-2	.	many	TRBJ1-6	CASSKGQGYSPLHF	TGTGCCAGCAGCAAAGGGCAGGGTTATTCACCCCTCCACTTT
TRBV20-1	TRBD1	few	TRBJ2-7	CSARIGTGLSYEQYF	TGCAGTGCTAGAATCGGGACAGGGCTATCCTACGAGCAGTACTTC
TRBV5-1	TRBD1	few	TRBJ2-7	CASSPEAGQGTYEQYF	TGCGCCAGCAGCCCAGAGGCGGGACAGGGAACCTACGAGCAGTACTTC
TRBV20-1	TRBD2	few	TRBJ2-3	CSARGEIAGDVAHTDTQYF	TGCAGTGCTAGAGGGGAAATAGCGGGGGACGTAGCACACACAGATACGCAGTATTTT
TRBV7-2	TRBD1	few	TRBJ1-5	CASSADRGGQPQHF	TGTGCCAGCAGCGCGGACAGGGGAGGCCAGCCCCAGCATTTT
TRBV7-9	TRBD1	.	TRBJ2-7	CASSQYRDREQKTGSYEQYF	TGTGCCAGCAGCCAATACAGGGACAGGGAACAGAAAACGGGCTCTTACGAGCAGTACTTC
TRBV7-3	TRBD1	.	TRBJ2-5	CASSGQGPQETQYF	TGTGCCAGCAGTGGACAGGGCCCACAAGAGACCCAGTACTTC
TRBV5-1	.	.	TRBJ2-2	CASSPNTDFEELFF	TGCGCCAGCAGCCCGAACACCGATTTCGAGGAGCTGTTTTTT
TRBV7-8	.	many	TRBJ1-3	CASNIGAGNTIYF	TGTGCCAGCAATATTGGGGCTGGAAACACCATATATTTT
TRBV5-1	TRBD2	few	TRBJ2-1	CASSSSGGYNEQFF	TGCGCCAGCAGCTCTAGCGGGGGATACAATGAGCAGTTCTTC
TRBV7-6	TRBD2	many	TRBJ2-5	CASSLWDYQFVETQYF	TGTGCCAGCAGCTTATGGGACTACCAGTTTGTGGAGACCCAGTACTTC